One and the same sample provided the 20 T cell receptor beta chains below, sequenced in a study of control samples from healthy donors and cancer patients. Here immunoSEQ multiplex PCR was the method, and the copy in TCRdb shows in-frame clones only, minus some. The table includes roughly 20,000 clones, around 84% detected once. Sequenced input: PBMCs. These receptors were taken from a man aged 55 to 69 with colorectal cancer.

The chain uses TRBV3-1 (or the pseudogene TRBV3-2) and TRBJ1-2, with a weak D call TRBD1 (5 bases). V lost 4 bases to trimming and J lost 6 bases, with 18 bases between them. Looked up from germline, CDR1 is LGHDT and CDR2 is YNNKEL (reference sequence). The CDR3 runs 15 residues. The CDR3 DNA reads TGTGCCAGCAGCCCTTTTTCCGGGACGGGGAATGGCTACACCTTC. This sequence encodes CASSPFSGTGNGYTF.

The V gene is TRBV2, the J gene TRBJ2-5, with D possibly being TRBD2 (5 bases). CDR1 is SNHLY and CDR2 is FYNNEI in the germline V gene. V gave up 7 bases and J gave up 5 bases, with 8 bases separating them. CDR3 size: 11 residues. The CDR3: CASTSGETQYF. CDR3 coding DNA: TGTGCCAGCACCTCGGGGGAGACCCAGTACTTC.

This rearrangement joins TRBV7-8 to TRBJ2-6; 7 bases are a match to TRBD1. This CDR3 contains 15 residues. V shed 5 bases, J shed 3 bases, and the junction held 4 bases outside the gene matches. The germline V gene has CDR1 SGHVS and CDR2 FQNEAQ. The CDR3 sequence: CASSPTGNGANVLTF. DNA of the CDR3: TGTGCCAGCAGCCCGACAGGGAATGGGGCCAACGTCCTGACTTTC.

J is TRBJ1-3 and V is TRBV6-1; D gene uncertain. V was shortened by 2 bases and J by 0 bases, with 5 bases between the two germline ends. Looked up from germline, CDR1 is MNHNS and CDR2 is SASEGT. This CDR3 region has 14 residues. As DNA, the CDR3 is TGTGCCAGCAGTGAAAACGGCTCTGGAAACACCATATATTTT. Translation gives CASSENGSGNTIYF.

The V call is TRBV30, the J call TRBJ1-2; no reliable D call. Trimming shortened V by 4 bases and J by 3 bases, and 12 bases separated the two germline ends. This CDR3 is 13 amino acids long. Germline assignment: CDR1 GTSNPN and CDR2 SVGIG (reference sequence). CDR3 in DNA: TGTGCCTGGACCCTAGACGGTTACTATGGCTACACCTTC. Protein sequence: CAWTLDGYYGYTF.

The rearrangement joins TRBV2 to TRBJ2-3; 7 nucleotides match TRBD2. V lost 7 bases to trimming and J lost 4 bases; unmatched junction nucleotides: 5. CDR3 length: 13 residues. Germline CDR1 and CDR2: SNHLY and FYNNEI. CDR3: CASTAGSPDTQYF. The DNA for the CDR3 is TGTGCCAGCACAGCGGGGAGCCCAGATACGCAGTATTTT.

V gene TRBV30 combines with J gene TRBJ1-1; no firm D call. Germline V gene sequence: CDR1 GTSNPN, CDR2 SVGIG (reference sequence). The CDR3 contains 11 residues. Deletions cut 0 bases from V and 7 bases from J, with 6 bases between. This chain's CDR3 is CAWSVGNEAFF. For the CDR3, the DNA is TGTGCCTGGAGTGTCGGCAATGAAGCTTTCTTT.

This chain connects TRBV30 to TRBJ2-2, with D perhaps TRBD1 or TRBD2 (7 bases each). CDR1 is GTSNPN, CDR2 SVGIG, per germline (reference sequence). CDR3 length: 18 residues. V was pared by 0 bases and J by 0 bases, with 17 bases between. The CDR3 DNA reads as TGTGCCTGGAGTGTATCCAGGGGGGGGTTCGCGAACACCGGGGAGCTGTTTTTT. Encoded protein: CAWSVSRGGFANTGELFF.

This clone appeared a few times. The V gene is TRBV9, the J gene TRBJ2-5; no reliable D call. The germline V and J ends were trimmed by 1 base and 4 bases, with 14 bases remaining between them. The germline V gene has CDR1 SGDLS and CDR2 YYNGEE. The CDR3 consists of 15 residues. DNA for the CDR3: TGTGCCAGCAGCGTAAGGAATAGGGCTGGAGAGACCCAGTACTTC. This sequence encodes CASSVRNRAGETQYF.

The rearrangement links TRBV20-1 to TRBJ1-2; D unresolved. The CDR3 has 11 residues. Trimming removed 5 bases from V and 2 bases from J, with 6 bases in between. Germline CDR1 DFQATT, CDR2 SNEGSKA (reference sequence). CDR3 residues: CSASDNYGYTF. Here the CDR3 DNA reads TGCAGTGCTTCGGACAACTATGGCTACACCTTC.

This clone was counted a single time. The chain uses TRBV5-1 and TRBJ1-6; no clear D. Trimming left V 0 bases short and J 0 bases short, with 10 bases between. Germline CDR1 SGHRS, CDR2 YFSETQ. The CDR3 extends over 17 amino acids. This chain's CDR3 is CASSLAVASSYNSPLHF. The CDR3 coding sequence is TGCGCCAGCAGCTTGGCCGTTGCAAGCTCCTATAATTCACCCCTCCACTTT.

This chain joins TRBV7-8 and TRBJ1-5; maybe TRBD1 (5 bases). The CDR3 contains 15 residues. V was pared by 3 bases and J by 6 bases, with 15 bases between. Germline CDR1 and CDR2: SGHVS and FQNEAQ. The CDR3 DNA reads as TGTGCCAGCAGCTTGACAGCCTTTAGTAGTCAGCCCCAGCATTTT. It is translated as CASSLTAFSSQPQHF. The whole variable domain, remainder taken from reference TRBV7-8 and TRBJ1-5, is GAGVSQSPRYKVAKRGQDVALRCDPISGHVSLFWYQQALGQGPEFLTYFQNEAQLDKSGLPSDRFFAERPEGSVSTLKIQRTQQEDSAVYLCASSLTAFSSQPQHFGDGTRLSIL.

The rearrangement joins TRBV29-1 to TRBJ2-3; no firm D call. Germline values: CDR1 SQVTM, CDR2 ANQGSEA. The CDR3 is 14 residues long. V was cut by 6 bases and J by 1 base, with 14 bases left in between. This CDR3 reads CSVDPEAGTDTQYF. DNA for the CDR3: TGCAGCGTCGATCCAGAGGCAGGCACAGATACGCAGTATTTT.

The chain carries TRBV6-6 and TRBJ1-2, with no clear D. V shed 11 bases and J shed 5 bases, with 15 bases lying between them. CDR3 size: 12 residues. Germline CDR1 reads MNHNY; CDR2 reads SVGAGI (reference sequence). The DNA of the CDR3 is TGTGCCGCGGCAGGAGCCGCTTATGGCTACACCTTC. Its protein product is CAAAGAAYGYTF.

The V and J genes are TRBV5-1 and TRBJ1-1; 10 bases map to TRBD1. Trimming took 0 bases from V and 7 from J; bases not matched to a gene: 3. Germline assignment: CDR1 SGHRS and CDR2 YFSETQ. This CDR3 is 14 amino acids long. The CDR3 is CASSLGDRGSEAFF. The CDR3 nucleotides read TGCGCCAGCAGCTTGGGGGACAGGGGAAGTGAAGCTTTCTTT.

J is TRBJ2-2 and V is TRBV7-9; D is undetermined. Germline assignment: CDR1 SEHNR and CDR2 FQNEAQ (reference sequence). The CDR3 is 17 amino acids. Trimming left V 4 bases short and J 4 bases short, with 19 bases between. The CDR3 nucleotides read TGTGCCAGCAGCTCTACAGTTGCCTTAAAGTCCACCGGGGAGCTGTTTTTT. Protein sequence: CASSSTVALKSTGELFF.

The CDR3 DNA follows: TGCGCCAGCAGTGAGATGTCAGTAAATAACTATGGCTACACCTTC. It is translated as CASSEMSVNNYGYTF. The V call is TRBV10-2, the J call TRBJ1-2; unclear D gene. The ends were cut back, 2 bases at V and 1 base at J, with 11 bases in the middle. In germline, CDR1 is WSHSY, CDR2 SAAADI. CDR3 length: 15 amino acids.

V is TRBV11-2 and J is TRBJ2-5; D is unresolved. This CDR3 has 16 amino acids. V was pared by 1 base and J by 0 bases, with 12 bases between. Germline loops: CDR1 SGHAT, CDR2 FQNNGV. The CDR3 spells CASSLGPQRYQETQYF. CDR3 nucleotide sequence: TGTGCCAGCAGCTTAGGACCACAGAGGTACCAAGAGACCCAGTACTTC.

V is TRBV12-2 and J is TRBJ2-3. TRBV12-2 corresponds to a pseudogene. There are 15 residues in the CDR3. CDR3 sequence: CASRLGCSSTDTQYF. In DNA form, the CDR3 reads TGTGCAAGTCGCTTAGGCTGCTCTAGCACAGATACGCAGTATTTT.

The sample holds one count of this clone. V and J are TRBV15 and TRBJ2-3; D unresolved. CDR3 length: 17 amino acids. CDR1 is LNHNV and CDR2 is YYDKDF in the germline V gene (reference sequence). V lost 0 bases to trimming and J lost 3 bases, with 16 bases between them. DNA of the CDR3: TGTGCCACCAGCAGAGACCCCGAAAGGGTCCGTACAGATACGCAGTATTTT. As protein: CATSRDPERVRTDTQYF.